The T cell receptor beta chain under discussion was sequenced for a study of blood T cell repertoires in COVID-19. Trimming cost V 4 bases and J 6 bases; bases outside gene matches: 14. The CDR3 totals 16 residues. CDR1 MNHNS and CDR2 SASEGT come from the germline V gene. Methods used by the authors: Reference gene primer amplification in the assay estimated nucleated cell counts. The data were produced by immunoSEQ multiplex PCR, yet TCRdb's version contains in-frame clones alone and is incomplete. For V, J and clone size, that table is used; D and trimming come from the DNA. The sample yields some 200,000 clones, 60% to 85% seen once.

This sequence joins TRBV6-1 and TRBJ2-7; the match to TRBD1 covers 8 bases. The sequenced sample was peripheral blood. This sequence was found in a woman in her forties or fifties with active or convalescent COVID-19. The CDR3 spells CASSASGWTGYAEQYF. The CDR3 region has the DNA TGTGCCAGCAGTGCCTCCGGATGGACAGGGTACGCCGAGCAGTACTTC.